The 9 T cell receptor beta chains given below trace back to one sample, sequenced in a study of early T cells in non-severe SARS-CoV-2 infection. TCRdb reprocessed the 5' RACE reads with MiXCR, giving one entry per CDR3 protein. The table shows 50,000 or so distinct CDR3 sequences, with around 6% occurring only once. Sequenced material: whole blood. These receptors originate from an adult who was a healthcare worker with PCR-confirmed SARS-CoV-2 infection or an uninfected control (not recorded which).

The J gene is TRBJ2-7, the V gene TRBV4-1; TRBD1 or TRBD2 may be the D gene (5 bases each). CDR1 MGHRA and CDR2 YSYEKL come from the germline V gene. V was trimmed by 4 bases and J by 0 bases, leaving 16 bases between them. The CDR3 extends over 16 amino acids. CDR3 DNA: TGCGCCAGCAGCCTCGAGGGGCGCGGGCGCTCCTACGAGCAGTACTTC. It encodes CASSLEGRGRSYEQYF.

By sample share, this clonotype is medium-sized (0.01 to 0.1%). V and J are TRBV2 and TRBJ2-3; perhaps TRBD2 as D (5 bases). Trimming shortened V by 1 base and J by 1 base, and 6 bases separated the two germline ends. This CDR3 has 14 amino acids. Germline V gene data show CDR1 as SNHLY and CDR2 as FYNNEI. CDR3 residues: CASSEGRGTDTQYF. CDR3 sequence (DNA): TGTGCCAGCAGTGAAGGGCGGGGCACAGATACGCAGTATTTT. The whole variable domain, remainder taken from reference TRBV2 and TRBJ2-3, is EPEVTQTPSHQVTQMGQEVILRCVPISNHLYFYWYRQILGQKVEFLVSFYNNEISEKSEIFDDQFSVERPDGSNFTLKIRSTKLEDSAMYFCASSEGRGTDTQYFGPGTRLTVL.

This clonotype was seen repeatedly, ten times or more. The chain recombines TRBV5-1 with TRBJ2-3; 13 bases are shared with TRBD2. The V segment lost 0 bases and the J segment 6 bases; nucleotides outside the gene matches: 1. The length of the CDR3 is 15 residues. Per the germline V gene, CDR1 is SGHRS and CDR2 is YFSETQ. The CDR3 region has the DNA TGCGCCAGCAGCTTGGGGACTAGCGGGGGTGATACGCAGTATTTT. Translation: CASSLGTSGGDTQYF.

The sample holds many counts of this clonotype. This chain uses TRBV6-5 with TRBJ1-2, with a weak D call TRBD1 (5 bases). The length of the CDR3 is 13 residues. The V end lost 5 bases, the J end lost 4 bases, and 11 bases lay between the germline ends. Germline CDR1 MNHEY, CDR2 SVGAGI. CDR3 sequence reads: CASSLQGGYGYTF. The CDR3 DNA reads as TGTGCCAGCAGTCTTCAGGGAGGCTATGGCTACACCTTC.

This clonotype was counted many times. This sequence joins TRBV6-5 and TRBJ2-3; no clear D gene. Germline V gene data show CDR1 as MNHEY and CDR2 as SVGAGI. V lost 11 bases to trimming and J lost 2 bases, with 17 bases between them. This CDR3 is built from 14 residues. The CDR3 protein is CAAGLSIPTDTQYF. The CDR3 DNA follows: TGTGCCGCCGGCCTTTCTATACCCACAGATACGCAGTATTTT.

In this sample, this clonotype turned up many times. The chain joins TRBV3-1 to TRBJ2-5; D call uncertain. The CDR3 contains 15 residues. V lost 0 bases and J 2 bases, leaving 10 bases between the germline ends. The germline V gene has CDR1 LGHDT and CDR2 YNNKEL (reference sequence). The CDR3 loop reads CASSQDRLKQETQYF. Written as DNA, the CDR3 is TGTGCCAGCAGCCAAGATCGCCTGAAACAAGAGACCCAGTACTTC.

The table lists this clonotype with many counts. The rearrangement joins TRBV20-1 to TRBJ2-3; the D gene is possibly TRBD1 (5 bases). This CDR3 spans 13 amino acids. V gave up 4 bases and J gave up 3 bases, with 11 bases separating them. Germline-derived CDR1 and CDR2 are DFQATT and SNEGSKA (reference sequence). For the CDR3, the DNA is TGCAGTGCTAAGGTGGGGCAGACAGATACGCAGTATTTT. Protein product: CSAKVGQTDTQYF.

This clonotype has just a few counts. V and J are TRBV6-2 or TRBV6-3 and TRBJ2-5; possibly TRBD2 for D (6 bases). Germline V gene lookup returns CDR1 MNHEY and CDR2 SVGEGT. V was cut by 3 bases and J by 4 bases, with 12 bases left in between. CDR3 size: 14 residues. CDR3 DNA: TGTGCCAGCAGTTATCCTAGCGTCCCAGAGACCCAGTACTTC. Its translation: CASSYPSVPETQYF.

This clonotype appeared many times. V usage is TRBV6-5 and J usage is TRBJ1-2; 7 bases agree with TRBD1. Trimming removed 4 bases from V and 4 bases from J; junction bases left unmatched: 12. CDR1 and CDR2 (germline): MNHEY, SVGAGI. The CDR3 covers 16 residues. The CDR3 nucleotides read TGTGCCAGCAGTTCCGGACAGGCTCAATCCGGCTATGGCTACACCTTC. It codes for CASSSGQAQSGYGYTF.